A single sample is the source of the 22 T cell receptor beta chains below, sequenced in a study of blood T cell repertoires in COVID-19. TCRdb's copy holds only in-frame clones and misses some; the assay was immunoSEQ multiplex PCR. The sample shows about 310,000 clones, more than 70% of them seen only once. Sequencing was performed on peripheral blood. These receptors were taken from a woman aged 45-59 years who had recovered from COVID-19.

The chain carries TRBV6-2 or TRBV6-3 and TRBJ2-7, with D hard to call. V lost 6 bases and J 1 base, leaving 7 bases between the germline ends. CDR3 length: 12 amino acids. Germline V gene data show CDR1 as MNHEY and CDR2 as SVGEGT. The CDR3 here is CASSPASYEQYF. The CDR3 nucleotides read TGTGCCAGCAGCCCGGCATCCTACGAGCAGTACTTC.

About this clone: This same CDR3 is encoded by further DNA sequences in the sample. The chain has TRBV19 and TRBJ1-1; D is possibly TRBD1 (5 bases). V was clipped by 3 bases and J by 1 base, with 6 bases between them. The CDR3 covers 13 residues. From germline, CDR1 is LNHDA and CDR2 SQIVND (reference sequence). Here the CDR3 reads CASSIDRNTEAFF. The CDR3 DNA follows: TGTGCCAGTAGTATTGACAGGAACACTGAAGCTTTCTTT.

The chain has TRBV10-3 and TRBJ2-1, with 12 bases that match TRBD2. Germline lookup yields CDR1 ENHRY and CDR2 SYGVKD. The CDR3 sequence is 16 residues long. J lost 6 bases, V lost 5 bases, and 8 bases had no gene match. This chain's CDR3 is CAISQTSGGTGNEQFF. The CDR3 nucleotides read TGTGCCATCAGTCAGACTAGCGGGGGAACAGGCAATGAGCAGTTCTTC.

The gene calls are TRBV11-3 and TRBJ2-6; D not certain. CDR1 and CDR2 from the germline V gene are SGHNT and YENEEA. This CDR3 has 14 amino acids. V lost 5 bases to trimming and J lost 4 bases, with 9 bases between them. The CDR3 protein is CASSPQPGANVLTF. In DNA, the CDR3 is TGTGCCAGCAGCCCACAGCCCGGGGCCAACGTCCTGACTTTC.

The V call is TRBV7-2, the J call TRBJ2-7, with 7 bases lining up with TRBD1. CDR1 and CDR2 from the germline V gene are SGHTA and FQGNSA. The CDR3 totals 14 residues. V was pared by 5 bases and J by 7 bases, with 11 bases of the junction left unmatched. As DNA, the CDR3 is TGTGCCAGCAGCACCAGGACAGGCCAGGTGGAGCAGTACTTC. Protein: CASSTRTGQVEQYF.

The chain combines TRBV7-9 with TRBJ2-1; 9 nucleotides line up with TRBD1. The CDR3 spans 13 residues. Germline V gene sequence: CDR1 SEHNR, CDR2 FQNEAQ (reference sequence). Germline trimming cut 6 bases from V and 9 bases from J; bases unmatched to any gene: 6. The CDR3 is CASRPTGGSEQFF. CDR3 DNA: TGTGCCAGCAGACCTACAGGGGGCAGTGAGCAGTTCTTC.

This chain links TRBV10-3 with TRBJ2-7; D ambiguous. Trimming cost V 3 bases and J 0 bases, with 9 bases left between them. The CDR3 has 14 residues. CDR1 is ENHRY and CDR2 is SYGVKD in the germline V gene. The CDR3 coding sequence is TGTGCCATCAGTGAAACAGTCCCCTCCTACGAGCAGTACTTC. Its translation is CAISETVPSYEQYF.

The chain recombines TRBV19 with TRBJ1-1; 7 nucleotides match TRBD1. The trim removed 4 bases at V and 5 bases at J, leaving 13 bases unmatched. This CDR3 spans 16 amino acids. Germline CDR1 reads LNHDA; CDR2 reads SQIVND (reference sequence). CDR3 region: CASSTPSTGVYTEAFF. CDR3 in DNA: TGTGCCAGTAGTACGCCCTCTACAGGGGTTTATACTGAAGCTTTCTTT.

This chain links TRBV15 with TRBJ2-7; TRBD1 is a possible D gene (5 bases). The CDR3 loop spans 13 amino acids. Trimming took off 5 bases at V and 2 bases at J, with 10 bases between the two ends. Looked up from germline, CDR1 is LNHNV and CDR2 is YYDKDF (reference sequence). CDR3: CATSLDKAYEQYF. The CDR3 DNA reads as TGTGCCACCAGCCTGGACAAGGCCTACGAGCAGTACTTC.

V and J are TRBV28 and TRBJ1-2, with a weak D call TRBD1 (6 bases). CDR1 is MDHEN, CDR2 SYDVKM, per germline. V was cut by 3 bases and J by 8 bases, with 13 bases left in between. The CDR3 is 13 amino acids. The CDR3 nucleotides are TGTGCCAGCAGTTTGAGGACAGTTGGCGGCTACACCTTC. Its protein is CASSLRTVGGYTF.

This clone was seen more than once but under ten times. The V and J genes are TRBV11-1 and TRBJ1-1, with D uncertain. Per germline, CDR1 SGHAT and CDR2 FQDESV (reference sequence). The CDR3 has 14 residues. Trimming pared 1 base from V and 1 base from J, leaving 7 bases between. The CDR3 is CASSLVLENTEAFF. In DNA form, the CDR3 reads TGTGCCAGCAGCTTAGTTTTAGAGAACACTGAAGCTTTCTTT. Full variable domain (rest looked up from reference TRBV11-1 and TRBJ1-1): EAEVAQSPRYKITEKSQAVAFWCDPISGHATLYWYRQILGQGPELLVQFQDESVVDDSQLPKDRFSAERLKGVDSTLKIQPAELGDSAMYLCASSLVLENTEAFFGQGTRLTVV.

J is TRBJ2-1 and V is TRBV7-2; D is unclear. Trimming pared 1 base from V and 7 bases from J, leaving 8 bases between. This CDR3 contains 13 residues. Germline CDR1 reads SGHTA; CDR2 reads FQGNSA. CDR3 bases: TGTGCCAGCAGCTTAGGTTTTCGGAATGAGCAGTTCTTC. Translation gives CASSLGFRNEQFF. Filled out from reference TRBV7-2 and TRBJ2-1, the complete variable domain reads GAGVSQSPSNKVTEKGKDVELRCDPISGHTALYWYRQSLGQGLEFLIYFQGNSAPDKSGLPSDRFSAERTGGSVSTLTIQRTQQEDSAVYLCASSLGFRNEQFFGPGTRLTVL.

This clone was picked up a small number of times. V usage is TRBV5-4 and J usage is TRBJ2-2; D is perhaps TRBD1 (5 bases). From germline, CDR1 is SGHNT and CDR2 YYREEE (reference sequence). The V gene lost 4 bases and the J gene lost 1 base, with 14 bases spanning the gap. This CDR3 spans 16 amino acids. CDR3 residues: CASSPIDRMNTGELFF. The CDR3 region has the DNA TGTGCCAGCAGCCCCATCGACAGAATGAACACCGGGGAGCTGTTTTTT.

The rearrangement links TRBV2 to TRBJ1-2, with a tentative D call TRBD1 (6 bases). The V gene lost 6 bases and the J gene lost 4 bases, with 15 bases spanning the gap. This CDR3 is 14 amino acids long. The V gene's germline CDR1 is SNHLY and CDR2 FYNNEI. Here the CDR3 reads CASRATTGGYGYTF. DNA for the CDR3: TGTGCCAGCAGGGCTACGACAGGCGGCTATGGCTACACCTTC.

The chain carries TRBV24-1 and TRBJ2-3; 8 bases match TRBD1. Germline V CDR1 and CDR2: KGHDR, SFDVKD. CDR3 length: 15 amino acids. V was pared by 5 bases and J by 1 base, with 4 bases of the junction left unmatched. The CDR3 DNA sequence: TGTGCCACCAGTGGTTCGACAGGGGGCACAGATACGCAGTATTTT. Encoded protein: CATSGSTGGTDTQYF.

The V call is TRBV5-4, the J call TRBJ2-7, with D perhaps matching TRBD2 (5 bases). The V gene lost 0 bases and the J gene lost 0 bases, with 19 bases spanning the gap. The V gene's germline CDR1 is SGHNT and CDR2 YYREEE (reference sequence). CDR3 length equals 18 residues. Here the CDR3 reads CASSLAGLLGKSSYEQYF. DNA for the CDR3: TGTGCCAGCAGCTTGGCCGGACTTTTGGGTAAGAGCTCCTACGAGCAGTACTTC.

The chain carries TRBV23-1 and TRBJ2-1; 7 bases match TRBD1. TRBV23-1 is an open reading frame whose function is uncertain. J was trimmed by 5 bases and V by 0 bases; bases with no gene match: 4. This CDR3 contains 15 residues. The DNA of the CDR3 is TGCGCCAGCAGTCAATCTCGGGACAGACACAATGAGCAGTTCTTC. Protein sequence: CASSQSRDRHNEQFF.

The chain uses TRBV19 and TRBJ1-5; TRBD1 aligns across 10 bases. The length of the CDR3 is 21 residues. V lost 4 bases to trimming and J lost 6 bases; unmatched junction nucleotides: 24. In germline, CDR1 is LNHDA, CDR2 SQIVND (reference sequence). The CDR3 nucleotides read TGTGCCAGTAGTAACAGCCGGGACAGGGGAGGTTTTATTGCCACCTCTCAGCCCCAGCATTTT. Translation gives CASSNSRDRGGFIATSQPQHF.

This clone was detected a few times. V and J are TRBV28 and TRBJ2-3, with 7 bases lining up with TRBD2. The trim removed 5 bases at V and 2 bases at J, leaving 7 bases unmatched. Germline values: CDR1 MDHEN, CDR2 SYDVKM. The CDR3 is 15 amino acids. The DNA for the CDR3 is TGTGCCAGCAGTCGTAGAGCGGGAATCACAGATACGCAGTATTTT. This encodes CASSRRAGITDTQYF.

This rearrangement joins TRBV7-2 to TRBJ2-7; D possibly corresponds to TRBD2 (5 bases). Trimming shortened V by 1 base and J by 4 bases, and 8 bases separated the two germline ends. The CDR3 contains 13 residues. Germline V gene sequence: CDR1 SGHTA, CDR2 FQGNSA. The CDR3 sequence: CASSLDTGYEQYF. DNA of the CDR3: TGTGCCAGCAGCTTAGATACGGGATACGAGCAGTACTTC.

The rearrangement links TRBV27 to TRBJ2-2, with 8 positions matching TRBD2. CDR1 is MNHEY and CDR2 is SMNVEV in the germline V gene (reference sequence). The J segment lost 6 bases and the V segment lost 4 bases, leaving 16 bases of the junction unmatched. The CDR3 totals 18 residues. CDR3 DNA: TGTGCCAGCAGTTACGGACTAGCCTCCCTTTTTTATTCCGGGGAGCTGTTTTTT. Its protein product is CASSYGLASLFYSGELFF.

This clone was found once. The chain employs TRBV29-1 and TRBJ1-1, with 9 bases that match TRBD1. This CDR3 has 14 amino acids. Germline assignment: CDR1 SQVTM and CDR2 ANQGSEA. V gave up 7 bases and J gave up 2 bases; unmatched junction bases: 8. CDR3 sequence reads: CSAPGTGINTEAFF. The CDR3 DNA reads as TGCAGCGCACCCGGGACAGGGATAAACACTGAAGCTTTCTTT.